A single sample gave rise to the 18 T cell receptor beta chains below, sequenced in a study of blood T cells in healthy people across ages (dated by TCRdb to the mid-2010s). Library preparation used 5' RACE. Sequenced using an Illumina HiSeq 2500. The second PCR ran for roughly 7 to 12 cycles and used a J-beta primer mix along with a sample-barcoded 5' primer. TCRdb reprocessed the public reads (quality trimming at Q25 with fastp, clone calling with MiXCR) and kept in-frame beta chains. Rows merge per CDR3 protein into single entries with the most common DNA and genes. This sample holds 1.2 million to 1.5 million distinct CDR3 sequences; approximately 59% were observed only once. The leading ten clones occupy about 6.7% of the sample. Sequences were obtained from blood. Receptor source: a man aged 18-30 years in good health.

V usage is TRBV4-2 and J usage is TRBJ1-5, with 9 bases identical to TRBD1. The junction had 6 bases not matched to a gene; V was cut back by 2 bases and J by 7 bases. This CDR3 spans 15 amino acids. In germline, CDR1 is LGHNA, CDR2 YNFKEQ. The CDR3 protein is CASSQLGQGRQPQHF. In DNA, the CDR3 is TGTGCCAGCAGCCAATTGGGACAGGGTAGGCAGCCCCAGCATTTT.

The V call is TRBV29-1, the J call TRBJ1-2; D is unresolved. The CDR3 is made up of 15 amino acids. Trimming took 4 bases from V and 4 from J, leaving 19 bases between them. Germline assignment: CDR1 SQVTM and CDR2 ANQGSEA. The CDR3 DNA follows: TGCAGCGTTGGGATATCTAGGACCAGGAGCTATGGCTACACCTTC. As protein: CSVGISRTRSYGYTF.

The DNA for the CDR3 is TGCAGTGCTAGAGATTTGTCAGGGTGGGGGGAGCAGTACTTC. It specifies CSARDLSGWGEQYF. V and J are TRBV20-1 and TRBJ2-4; D is possibly TRBD2 (6 bases). The CDR3 covers 14 residues. Germline assignment: CDR1 DFQATT and CDR2 SNEGSKA (reference sequence). Trimming left V 0 bases short and J 13 bases short, with 19 bases between.

The chain carries TRBV10-3 and TRBJ1-2; unclear D gene. CDR3 length: 16 residues. V was clipped by 0 bases and J by 4 bases, with 15 bases between them. CDR1 ENHRY and CDR2 SYGVKD come from the germline V gene. CDR3 sequence (DNA): TGTGCCATCAGTGAGTCGATGCAGCCCCCAGTCTATGGCTACACCTTC. It codes for CAISESMQPPVYGYTF.

The rearrangement uses TRBV21-1 and TRBJ2-1; the table's TRBD2 call for D was not verified on the DNA. TRBV21-1 is a listed pseudogene. The CDR3 spans 19 residues. CDR3 sequence (DNA): TGTGCCAGCAGCAAAGGTAGGGCAGCGCACAGCCTCTCCTACAATGAGCAGTTCTTC. Encoded protein: CASSKGRAAHSLSYNEQFF.

This clonotype was seen a handful of times. The chain uses TRBV7-2 and TRBJ2-7; D possibly corresponds to TRBD2 (5 bases). Trimming removed 5 bases at V and 4 bases at J, with 18 bases between. This CDR3 is 15 amino acids long. The germline gives CDR1 SGHTA, CDR2 FQGNSA. The CDR3 bases are TGTGCCAGCAGCCCACCCGGGATCGGCCTATACGAGCAGTACTTC. Encoded protein: CASSPPGIGLYEQYF. The complete variable domain, with remaining parts taken from reference TRBV7-2 and TRBJ2-7, reads GAGVSQSPSNKVTEKGKDVELRCDPISGHTALYWYRQSLGQGLEFLIYFQGNSAPDKSGLPSDRFSAERTGGSVSTLTIQRTQQEDSAVYLCASSPPGIGLYEQYFGPGTRLTVT.

This clonotype was observed many times. This chain joins TRBV27 and TRBJ2-3, with 11 bases lining up with TRBD2. The germline V gene encodes CDR1 MNHEY and CDR2 SMNVEV (reference sequence). Trimming removed 6 bases from V and 1 base from J; junction bases left unmatched: 3. This CDR3 has 15 amino acids. The CDR3 nucleotides are TGTGCCAGCAGCTTACTAGCGGGGGGCACAGATACGCAGTATTTT. It encodes CASSLLAGGTDTQYF.

The rearrangement links TRBV28 to TRBJ1-6; D is unresolved. V lost 0 bases to trimming and J lost 5 bases, with 8 bases between them. The length of the CDR3 is 15 residues. Germline CDR1 is MDHEN and CDR2 is SYDVKM. CDR3 sequence reads: CASSLWLVNNSPLHF. The CDR3 DNA sequence: TGTGCCAGCAGTTTATGGTTGGTGAATAATTCACCCCTCCACTTT.

This clonotype was observed a few times. The V and J genes are TRBV4-1 and TRBJ2-1, with 9 nucleotides matching TRBD2. Germline assignment: CDR1 MGHRA and CDR2 YSYEKL. V was clipped by 6 bases and J by 7 bases; unmatched bases: 7. CDR3 length: 14 amino acids. The CDR3 loop reads CASRGSGSRNEQFF. CDR3 sequence (DNA): TGCGCCAGCAGAGGTAGCGGGAGCCGAAATGAGCAGTTCTTC.

This clonotype appeared once. The chain recombines TRBV2 with TRBJ2-1; D not certain. There are 11 residues in the CDR3. Trimming stripped 8 bases from V and 4 bases from J, with 6 bases between. Looked up from germline, CDR1 is SNHLY and CDR2 is FYNNEI. The CDR3 reads CASGWYNEQFF. The CDR3 DNA sequence: TGTGCCAGCGGGTGGTACAATGAGCAGTTCTTC.

The CDR3 DNA reads TGTGCCAGCAGCTCAAGGGACAGGGGGCATGACGAGCAGTACTTC. Translation: CASSSRDRGHDEQYF. This chain uses TRBV11-2 with TRBJ2-4, with 12 bases matching TRBD1. The J call is uncertain, as TRBJ2-7 better fits the DNA end. This CDR3 spans 15 amino acids. Germline V gene sequence: CDR1 SGHAT, CDR2 FQNNGV.

The chain joins TRBV15 to TRBJ2-1; D unresolved. V lost 3 bases to trimming and J lost 9 bases, with 15 bases between them. CDR3 length equals 14 residues. Germline V CDR1 and CDR2: LNHNV, YYDKDF (reference sequence). The CDR3 DNA reads as TGTGCCACCAGCAGCACGTCTAGTCCTAGTGAGCAGTTCTTC. Residues: CATSSTSSPSEQFF.

This clonotype was observed a handful of times. V and J are TRBV6-6 and TRBJ2-5; no clear D gene. CDR1 is MNHNY and CDR2 is SVGAGI in the germline V gene (reference sequence). The CDR3 consists of 11 residues. V was cut by 10 bases and J by 4 bases, with 10 bases left in between. CDR3 bases: TGTGCCACCGGAAGAGGAGAGACCCAGTACTTC. It codes for CATGRGETQYF.

V is TRBV3-1 and J is TRBJ2-5, with D possibly matching TRBD1 (6 bases). The CDR3 consists of 14 residues. Trimming shortened V by 11 bases and J by 0 bases, and 16 bases separated the two germline ends. CDR1 LGHDT and CDR2 YNNKEL come from the germline V gene (reference sequence). In DNA form, the CDR3 reads TGTGCCTTCTCGGCAGGGGTGTACCAAGAGACCCAGTACTTC. Translated, it gives CAFSAGVYQETQYF.

The chain uses TRBV5-6 and TRBJ2-1; D remains ambiguous. This CDR3 is built from 12 residues. CDR1 is SGHDT, CDR2 YYEEEE, per germline. Between the trimmed V and J ends, which lost 4 bases and 6 bases, there was a span of 8 bases. Here the CDR3 DNA reads TGTGCCAGCAGCGCCCCTGCCAATGAGCAGTTCTTC. It specifies CASSAPANEQFF.

The chain employs TRBV5-6 and TRBJ2-5, with D perhaps TRBD2 (5 bases). In germline, CDR1 is SGHDT, CDR2 YYEEEE. This CDR3 contains 13 residues. The germline V and J ends were trimmed by 5 bases and 1 base, with 9 bases remaining between them. The CDR3 here is CASRRDFQETQYF. In DNA form, the CDR3 reads TGTGCCAGCAGACGGGATTTCCAAGAGACCCAGTACTTC.

J is TRBJ1-2 and V is TRBV5-1, with TRBD1 matching 8 bases. Germline values: CDR1 SGHRS, CDR2 YFSETQ. The CDR3 spans 14 residues. The V and J ends lost 2 bases and 6 bases, in that order; junction bases with no gene match: 6. The chain's CDR3 is CASSLEIQGDGYTF. As DNA, the CDR3 is TGCGCCAGCAGCTTAGAGATACAGGGGGATGGCTACACCTTC.

This clonotype has a handful of counts. The gene calls are TRBV5-1 and TRBJ2-7, with D perhaps given as TRBD1 or TRBD2 (6 bases each). Germline V gives CDR1 SGHRS, CDR2 YFSETQ. The CDR3 is made up of 14 amino acids. The V end was cut by 6 bases, the J end by 3 bases, with 16 bases between. The CDR3 here is CASTRGVNGYEQYF. CDR3 nucleotide sequence: TGCGCCAGCACGAGGGGGGTGAACGGCTACGAGCAGTACTTC.